This TCR beta chain was documented in a study of blood T cell repertoires in COVID-19. CDR1 MDHEN and CDR2 SYDVKM come from the germline V gene. The length of the CDR3 is 15 residues. The junction had 10 bases not matched to a gene; V was cut back by 8 bases and J by 3 bases. The method was immunoSEQ multiplex PCR; TCRdb's version includes in-frame clones alone and lacks a portion of them. The data contain approximately 250,000 clones, approximately 89% of them singletons. The chain is built from TRBV28 and TRBJ2-1, with 7 bases identical to TRBD1. The specimen was PBMCs or T cells enriched from blood (not recorded which). The TCR sequence derives from a man aged 40-49 years who had been exposed to COVID-19. For the CDR3, the DNA is TGTGCCAGCCCTCCTGGGGCAGGGGGCTACAATGAGCAGTTCTTC. Its translation is CASPPGAGGYNEQFF. Complete variable domain (other parts from reference TRBV28 and TRBJ2-1): DVKVTQSSRYLVKRTGEKVFLECVQDMDHENMFWYRQDPGLGLRLIYFSYDVKMKEKGDIPEGYSVSREKKERFSLILESASTNQTSMYLCASPPGAGGYNEQFFGPGTRLTVL.